This record looks at one T cell receptor (beta chain) sequence and its context. This sample was taken from a study of shared clonotypes between healthy human individuals. Methods used by the authors: Owing to the provision of junction-only sequences devoid of quality scores by immunoSEQ, filtering differed. The data were produced by immunoSEQ multiplex PCR, yet TCRdb's version contains in-frame clones alone and is incomplete. V and J calls plus clone size are reproduced from that table; the DNA served to infer D and trimming. The table records some 1,600,000 clones, under 99% of them present only once. The V gene lost 5 bases and the J gene lost 5 bases, with 18 bases spanning the gap. Germline CDR1 SEHNR, CDR2 FQNEAQ (reference sequence). The CDR3 covers 15 residues.

V gene TRBV7-9 combines with J gene TRBJ1-1; the D is unclear. The TCR comes from a man under 40 in good health. The sequenced sample was naive CD4+ T cells sorted from blood. The subset is: CD45RA+ positively selected. The CDR3 coding sequence is TGTGCCAGCAGCCCCGAAGGCGTTAAAGGGACTGAAGCTTTCTTT. It is translated as CASSPEGVKGTEAFF.